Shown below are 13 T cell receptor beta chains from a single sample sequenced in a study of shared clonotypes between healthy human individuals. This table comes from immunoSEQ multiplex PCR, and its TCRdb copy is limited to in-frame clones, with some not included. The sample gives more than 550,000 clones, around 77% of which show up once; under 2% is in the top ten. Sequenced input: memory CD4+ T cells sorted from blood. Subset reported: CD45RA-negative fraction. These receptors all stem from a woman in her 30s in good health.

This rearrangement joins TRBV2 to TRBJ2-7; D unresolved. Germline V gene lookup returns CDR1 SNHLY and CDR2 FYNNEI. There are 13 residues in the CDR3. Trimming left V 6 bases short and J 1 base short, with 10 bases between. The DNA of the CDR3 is TGTGCCAGCAGCGTAAAGTTATCCTACGAGCAGTACTTC. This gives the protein CASSVKLSYEQYF.

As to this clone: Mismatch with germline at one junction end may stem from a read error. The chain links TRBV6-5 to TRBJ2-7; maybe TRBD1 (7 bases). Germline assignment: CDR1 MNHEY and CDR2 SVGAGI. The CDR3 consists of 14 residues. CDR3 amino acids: CAISAGQTSYEQYF. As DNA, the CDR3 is TGTGCCATCAGTGCGGGACAGACCTCCTACGAGCAGTACTTC.

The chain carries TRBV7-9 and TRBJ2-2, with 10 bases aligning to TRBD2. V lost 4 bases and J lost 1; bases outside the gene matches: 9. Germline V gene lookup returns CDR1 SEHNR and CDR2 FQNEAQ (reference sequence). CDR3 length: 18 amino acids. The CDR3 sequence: CASSSWSSGSGNTGELFF. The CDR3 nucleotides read TGTGCCAGCAGCTCCTGGTCTAGCGGGAGTGGGAACACCGGGGAGCTGTTTTTT.

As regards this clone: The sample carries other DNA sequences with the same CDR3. The CDR3 nucleotides read TGTGCCAGCAGTCTTGGTAGGGGACAAGAGACCCAGTACTTC. Translation: CASSLGRGQETQYF. V gene TRBV6-5 combines with J gene TRBJ2-5; maybe TRBD1 (5 bases). V was cut by 5 bases and J by 2 bases, with 12 bases left in between. CDR1 and CDR2 from the germline V gene are MNHEY and SVGAGI. The CDR3 runs 14 residues.

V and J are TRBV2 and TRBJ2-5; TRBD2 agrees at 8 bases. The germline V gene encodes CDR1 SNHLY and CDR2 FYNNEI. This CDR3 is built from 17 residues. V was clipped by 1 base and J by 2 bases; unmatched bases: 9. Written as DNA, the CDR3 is TGTGCCAGCAGTGAAGTGGCGGGAGGACCCCTACAAGAGACCCAGTACTTC. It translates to CASSEVAGGPLQETQYF.

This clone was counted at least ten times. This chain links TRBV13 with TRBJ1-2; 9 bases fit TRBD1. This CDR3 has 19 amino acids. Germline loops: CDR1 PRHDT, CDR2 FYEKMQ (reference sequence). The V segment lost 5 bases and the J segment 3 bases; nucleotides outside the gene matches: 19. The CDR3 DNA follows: TGTGCCAGCAGCCATCGGCGGTTGGGACAGGGCTCCCGGGACTATGGCTACACCTTC. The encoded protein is CASSHRRLGQGSRDYGYTF.

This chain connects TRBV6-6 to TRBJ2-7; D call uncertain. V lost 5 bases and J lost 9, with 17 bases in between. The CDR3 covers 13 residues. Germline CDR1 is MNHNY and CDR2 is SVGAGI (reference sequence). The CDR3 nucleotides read TGTGCCAGCAGTACCGGCCTTGCATCGGGGCAGTACTTC. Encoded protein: CASSTGLASGQYF.

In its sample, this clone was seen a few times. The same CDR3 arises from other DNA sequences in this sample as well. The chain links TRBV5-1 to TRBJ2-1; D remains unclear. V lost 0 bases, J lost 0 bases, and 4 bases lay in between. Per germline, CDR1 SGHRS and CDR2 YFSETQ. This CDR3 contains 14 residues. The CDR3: CASSLDSSYNEQFF. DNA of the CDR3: TGCGCCAGCAGCTTGGATAGCTCCTACAATGAGCAGTTCTTC.

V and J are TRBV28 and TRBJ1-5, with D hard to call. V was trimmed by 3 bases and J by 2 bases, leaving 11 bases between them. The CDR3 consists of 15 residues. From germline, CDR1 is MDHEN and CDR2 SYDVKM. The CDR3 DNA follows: TGTGCCAGCAGTTTTCGTTACCCTGGCAATCAGCCCCAGCATTTT. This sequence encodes CASSFRYPGNQPQHF.

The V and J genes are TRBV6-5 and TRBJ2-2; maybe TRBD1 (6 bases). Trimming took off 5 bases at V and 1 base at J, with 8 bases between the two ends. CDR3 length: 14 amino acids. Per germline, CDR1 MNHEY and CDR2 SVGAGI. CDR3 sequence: CASSQQGNTGELFF. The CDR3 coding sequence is TGTGCCAGCAGTCAACAGGGGAACACCGGGGAGCTGTTTTTT.

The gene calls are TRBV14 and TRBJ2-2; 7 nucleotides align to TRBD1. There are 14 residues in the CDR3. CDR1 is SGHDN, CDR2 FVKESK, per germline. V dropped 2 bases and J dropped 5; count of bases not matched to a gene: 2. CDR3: CASSQQGVTGELFF. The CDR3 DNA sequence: TGTGCCAGCAGCCAACAGGGGGTAACCGGGGAGCTGTTTTTT.

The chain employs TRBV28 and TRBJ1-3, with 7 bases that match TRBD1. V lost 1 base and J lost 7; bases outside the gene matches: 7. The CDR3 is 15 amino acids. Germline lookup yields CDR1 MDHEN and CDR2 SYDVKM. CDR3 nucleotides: TGTGCCAGCAGTTTATCAGACAGGGTCCCGAACACCATATATTTT. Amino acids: CASSLSDRVPNTIYF.

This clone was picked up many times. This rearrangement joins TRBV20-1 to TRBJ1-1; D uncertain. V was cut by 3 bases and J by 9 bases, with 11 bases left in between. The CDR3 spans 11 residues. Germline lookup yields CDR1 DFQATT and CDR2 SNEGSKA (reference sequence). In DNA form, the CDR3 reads TGCAGTGCTAGTTTGGGGAAAAAAGCTTTCTTT. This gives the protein CSASLGKKAFF.